Listed below are T cell receptor beta chains from one sample, sequenced in a study of blood T cell repertoires in COVID-19. Clones were sequenced by immunoSEQ multiplex PCR, and TCRdb holds only the in-frame ones, with some missing. The data show a few hundred thousand clones, around 84% seen once. Specimen: peripheral blood. The receptor set was obtained from a man in his forties with acute or convalescent COVID-19. CDR3s include the opening cysteine and the closing phenylalanine or tryptophan.

J gene: TRBJ2-5
V gene: TRBV7-8
CDR3 protein: CASSPLTGGNSQETQYF

J gene: TRBJ2-5
V gene: TRBV5-1
CDR3 protein: CASSSLEGGGETQYF

J gene: TRBJ1-1
V gene: TRBV6-2/TRBV6-3
CDR3 protein: CASSYREGTEAFF

J gene: TRBJ1-1
V gene: TRBV29-1
CDR3 protein: CSGGTGKNTEAFF

J gene: TRBJ1-5
V gene: TRBV10-3
CDR3 protein: CATGTGEDQPQHF

J gene: TRBJ1-1
V gene: TRBV30
CDR3 protein: CAWSAARTEAFF

J gene: TRBJ1-2
V gene: TRBV18
CDR3 protein: CASSPSDNYGYTF

J gene: TRBJ1-6
V gene: TRBV14
CDR3 protein: CASSLTGAPNSPLHF

J gene: TRBJ1-1
V gene: TRBV5-6
CDR3 protein: CASSLVGQGNTEAFF

J gene: TRBJ1-2
V gene: TRBV5-6
CDR3 protein: CASSLDRGEGYTF

J gene: TRBJ1-6
V gene: TRBV19
CDR3 protein: CASSMTPGQPSSYNSPLHF

J gene: TRBJ1-2
V gene: TRBV4-1
CDR3 protein: CASSQGTRGYGYTF

J gene: TRBJ2-1
V gene: TRBV20-1
CDR3 protein: CSAGASGGPFYNEQFF

J gene: TRBJ1-2
V gene: TRBV11-2
CDR3 protein: CASSLTGGGYGYTF

J gene: TRBJ2-5
V gene: TRBV4-2
CDR3 protein: CASSQETPSLETQYF

J gene: TRBJ2-7
V gene: TRBV2
CDR3 protein: CASTVSGSSYEQYF

J gene: TRBJ1-1
V gene: TRBV7-3
CDR3 protein: CASSLTPEGTEAFF

J gene: TRBJ1-1
V gene: TRBV5-4
CDR3 protein: CASTSTGGKTEAFF

J gene: TRBJ1-4
V gene: TRBV29-1
CDR3 protein: CSVEDPRNEKLFF

J gene: TRBJ1-1
V gene: TRBV6-5
CDR3 protein: CASSILGQGEAFF

J gene: TRBJ2-7
V gene: TRBV29-1
CDR3 protein: CSVAPGQGYEQYF

J gene: TRBJ2-3
V gene: TRBV9
CDR3 protein: CASSVARIAVTDTQYF

J gene: TRBJ2-5
V gene: TRBV28
CDR3 protein: CASRGLAETQYF

J gene: TRBJ2-3
V gene: TRBV6-2/TRBV6-3
CDR3 protein: CASSYGYGTLPTDTQYF

J gene: TRBJ2-1
V gene: TRBV19
CDR3 protein: CASSKGGAYNEQFF

J gene: TRBJ2-1
V gene: TRBV6-6
CDR3 protein: CATGGQGAYNEQFF

J gene: TRBJ2-5
V gene: TRBV5-4
CDR3 protein: CASRAGGLQETQYF

J gene: TRBJ2-6
V gene: TRBV9
CDR3 protein: CASSVAQVNPGANVLTF

J gene: TRBJ1-1
V gene: TRBV7-9
CDR3 protein: CASSFPITEAFF

J gene: TRBJ1-2
V gene: TRBV5-5
CDR3 protein: CASSFQINYGYTF

J gene: TRBJ1-1
V gene: TRBV19
CDR3 protein: CASSQQGMNTEAFF

J gene: TRBJ1-1
V gene: TRBV29-1
CDR3 protein: CSVGADHSTEAFF

J gene: TRBJ2-3
V gene: TRBV6-6
CDR3 protein: CASSVRLAGSEDTQYF

J gene: TRBJ2-3
V gene: TRBV6-5
CDR3 protein: CASSYSRGGTDTQYF

J gene: TRBJ1-1
V gene: TRBV5-6
CDR3 protein: CASTILGATNTEAFF

J gene: TRBJ2-1
V gene: TRBV5-5
CDR3 protein: CASSSTGISYNEQFF

J gene: TRBJ1-5
V gene: TRBV4-2
CDR3 protein: CASSQGTGGGQPQHF

J gene: TRBJ2-2
V gene: TRBV30
CDR3 protein: CAWSDRGTGELLF

J gene: TRBJ2-2
V gene: TRBV15
CDR3 protein: CATSRDLGQTGELFF

J gene: TRBJ2-1
V gene: TRBV5-4
CDR3 protein: CASSFAGGQYNEQFF

J gene: TRBJ2-5
V gene: TRBV4-3
CDR3 protein: CASSQRPGGVRAETQYF

J gene: TRBJ1-2
V gene: TRBV5-4
CDR3 protein: CASSLETGVYGYTF

J gene: TRBJ1-3
V gene: TRBV6-5
CDR3 protein: CASSSQGAGSGNTIYF

J gene: TRBJ1-1
V gene: TRBV5-4
CDR3 protein: CASSLITGFEAFF

J gene: TRBJ2-3
V gene: TRBV5-1
CDR3 protein: CASRLLQGQDTQYF

J gene: TRBJ2-1
V gene: TRBV6-5
CDR3 protein: CASRTGGEAYNEQFF

J gene: TRBJ2-5
V gene: TRBV5-4
CDR3 protein: CASSLEGLGEETQYF

J gene: TRBJ1-6
V gene: TRBV9
CDR3 protein: CASSPRGGYNSPLHF

J gene: TRBJ2-3
V gene: TRBV6-2/TRBV6-3
CDR3 protein: CASSPQGMDGDTQYF

J gene: TRBJ1-4
V gene: TRBV28
CDR3 protein: CASSYLRGQYEKLFF

J gene: TRBJ2-1
V gene: TRBV3-1/TRBV3-2
CDR3 protein: CASSQDGTDNEQFF

J gene: TRBJ1-1
V gene: TRBV21-1
CDR3 protein: CASSKTGGWNTEAFF

J gene: TRBJ1-1
V gene: TRBV2
CDR3 protein: CASSEQWNTEAFF

J gene: TRBJ1-4
V gene: TRBV19
CDR3 protein: CASSMTGGTNEKLFF

J gene: TRBJ2-1
V gene: TRBV6-5
CDR3 protein: CASSSRGAGNEQFF

J gene: TRBJ2-7
V gene: TRBV6-2/TRBV6-3
CDR3 protein: CASSYSAGNPYEQYF

J gene: TRBJ1-4
V gene: TRBV29-1
CDR3 protein: CSVSGVLTNEKLFF